A single sample is the source of the 2 T cell receptor beta chains below, sequenced in a study of identical twins. One entry per CDR3 protein results from TCRdb running MiXCR on the 5' RACE reads. The data show 300,000 to 400,000 distinct CDR3 sequences, about 12% seen once. These data were also reused for a study on yellow fever vaccine responses in identical twins.

The sequenced material came from CD8+ T cells sorted from blood. The receptors stem from a woman aged 18-29 years in good health.

The V and J genes are TRBV9 and TRBJ2-5; TRBD1 matches 7 bases. From germline, CDR1 is SGDLS and CDR2 YYNGEE. The ends lost 4 bases at V and 4 bases at J; junction bases unmatched: 10. This CDR3 spans 15 amino acids. The DNA for the CDR3 is TGTGCCAGCAGCCTACGACAGGGCCAAAGAGAGACCCAGTACTTC. It is translated as CASSLRQGQRETQYF.

In its sample, this clonotype was seen a few times. This chain links TRBV20-1 with TRBJ2-3, with D unresolved. Germline lookup yields CDR1 DFQATT and CDR2 SNEGSKA (reference sequence). CDR3 length equals 13 residues. V was pared by 0 bases and J by 9 bases, with 13 bases between. The CDR3 loop is CSARDPEAMTQYF. The CDR3 DNA sequence: TGCAGTGCTAGAGATCCTGAGGCCATGACGCAGTATTTT.